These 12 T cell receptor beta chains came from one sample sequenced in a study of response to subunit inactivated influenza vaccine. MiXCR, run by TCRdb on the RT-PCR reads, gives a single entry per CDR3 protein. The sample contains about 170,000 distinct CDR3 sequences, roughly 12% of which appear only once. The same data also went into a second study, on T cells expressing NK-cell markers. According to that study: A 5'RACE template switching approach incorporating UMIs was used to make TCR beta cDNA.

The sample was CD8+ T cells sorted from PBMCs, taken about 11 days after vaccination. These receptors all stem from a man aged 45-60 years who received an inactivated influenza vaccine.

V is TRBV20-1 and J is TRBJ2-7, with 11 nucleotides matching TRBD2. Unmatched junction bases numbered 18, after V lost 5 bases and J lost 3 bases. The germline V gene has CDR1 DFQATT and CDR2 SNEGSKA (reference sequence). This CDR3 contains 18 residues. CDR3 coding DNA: TGCAGTGCTTCCCCCGGGACTAGCGGACCGTTAACAGACTACGAGCAGTACTTC. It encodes CSASPGTSGPLTDYEQYF.

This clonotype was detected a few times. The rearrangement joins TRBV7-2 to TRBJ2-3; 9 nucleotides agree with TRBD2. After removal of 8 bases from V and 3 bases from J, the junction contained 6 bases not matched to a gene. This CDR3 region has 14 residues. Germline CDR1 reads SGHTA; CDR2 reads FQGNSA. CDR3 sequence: CASFSGSGTDTQYF. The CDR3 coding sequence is TGTGCCAGCTTTAGCGGGAGTGGTACAGATACGCAGTATTTT.

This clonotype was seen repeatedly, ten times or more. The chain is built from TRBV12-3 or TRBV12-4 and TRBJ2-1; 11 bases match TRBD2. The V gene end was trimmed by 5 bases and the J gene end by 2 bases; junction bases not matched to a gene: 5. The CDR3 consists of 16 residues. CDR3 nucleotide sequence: TGTGCCAGCAGTCCCATAGCGGGAGGGCCCTACAATGAGCAGTTCTTC. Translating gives CASSPIAGGPYNEQFF.

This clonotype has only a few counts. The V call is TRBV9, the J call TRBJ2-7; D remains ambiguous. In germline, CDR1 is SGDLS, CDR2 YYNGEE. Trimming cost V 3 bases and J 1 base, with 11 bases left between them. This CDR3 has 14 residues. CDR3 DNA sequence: TGTGCCAGCAGCGCAGGTGGTCCTTCCTACGAGCAGTACTTC. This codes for CASSAGGPSYEQYF.

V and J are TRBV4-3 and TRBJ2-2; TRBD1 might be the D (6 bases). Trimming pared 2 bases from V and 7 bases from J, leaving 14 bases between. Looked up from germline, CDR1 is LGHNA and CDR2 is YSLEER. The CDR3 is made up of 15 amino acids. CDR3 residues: CASSQQTQGSGELFF. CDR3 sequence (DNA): TGCGCCAGCAGCCAACAAACACAGGGAAGCGGGGAGCTGTTTTTT.

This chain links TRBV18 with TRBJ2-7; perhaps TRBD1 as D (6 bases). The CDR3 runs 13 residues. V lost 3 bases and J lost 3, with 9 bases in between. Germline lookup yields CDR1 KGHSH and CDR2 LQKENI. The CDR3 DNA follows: TGTGCCAGCTCACCCTCGGACAGCTACGAGCAGTACTTC. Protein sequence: CASSPSDSYEQYF.

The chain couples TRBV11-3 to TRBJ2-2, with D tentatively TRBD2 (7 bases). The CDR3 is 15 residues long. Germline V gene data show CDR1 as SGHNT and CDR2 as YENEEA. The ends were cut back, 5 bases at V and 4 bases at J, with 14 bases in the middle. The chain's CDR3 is CASSPERGATGELFF. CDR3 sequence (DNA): TGTGCCAGCAGCCCCGAACGGGGGGCCACCGGGGAGCTGTTTTTT.

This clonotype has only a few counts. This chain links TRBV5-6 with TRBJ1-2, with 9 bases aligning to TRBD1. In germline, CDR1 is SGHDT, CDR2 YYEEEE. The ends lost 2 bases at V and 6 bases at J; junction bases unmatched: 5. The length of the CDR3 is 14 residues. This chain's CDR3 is CASSLTGTGHGYTF. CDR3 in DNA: TGTGCCAGCAGCTTAACCGGGACAGGGCATGGCTACACCTTC.

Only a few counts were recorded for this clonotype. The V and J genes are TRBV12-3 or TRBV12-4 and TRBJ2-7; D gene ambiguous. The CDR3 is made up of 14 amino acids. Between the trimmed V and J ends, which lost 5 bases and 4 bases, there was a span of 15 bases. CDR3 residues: CASSLPQASYEQYF. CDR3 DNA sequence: TGTGCCAGCAGTCTCCCCCAGGCGTCTTACGAGCAGTACTTC.

The CDR3 nucleotides read TGCGCCAGCAGCTTGCTTAGCGGGACTTACAATGAGCAGTTCTTC. This gives the protein CASSLLSGTYNEQFF. The J gene is TRBJ2-1, the V gene TRBV5-1; 8 nucleotides match TRBD2. V was pared by 1 base and J by 4 bases, with 4 bases of the junction left unmatched. The CDR3 contains 15 residues. In germline, CDR1 is SGHRS, CDR2 YFSETQ.

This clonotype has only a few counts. CDR3 in DNA: TGTGCCAGCAGTCACAACAGGGGCCGGGGACTAGCGGTAGGGAATGAGCAGTTCTTC. This translates into CASSHNRGRGLAVGNEQFF. The J gene is TRBJ2-1, the V gene TRBV27; 11 bases fit TRBD2. The germline CDR1 and CDR2 sequences are MNHEY and SMNVEV (reference sequence). The junction had 19 bases not matched to a gene; V was cut back by 5 bases and J by 7 bases. This CDR3 is built from 19 residues.

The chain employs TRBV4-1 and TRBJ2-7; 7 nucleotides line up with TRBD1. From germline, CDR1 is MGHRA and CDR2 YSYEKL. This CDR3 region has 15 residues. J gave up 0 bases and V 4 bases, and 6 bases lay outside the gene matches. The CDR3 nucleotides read TGCGCCAGCAGCCTTACAGGGGCCGGCTCCTACGAGCAGTACTTC. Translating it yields CASSLTGAGSYEQYF.